This record looks at one T cell receptor (beta chain) sequence and its context. Its antigen is undetermined. These data originate in a study of cytomegalovirus exposure and HLA in healthy donors. Study results and caveats: Accurate prediction of HLA-A and HLA-B alleles (for most subjects) was reportedly achieved from TCR beta sequences. The dataset shows that most TCR sequences were rare, while some public TCRs occurred in many donors. For most TCR beta V segments, an earlier analysis put the productive rate at about 87% or about 30% of the time. Sequencing depth across donors, presence/absence analyses assumed, was roughly uniform.

PCR involved 60 Vbeta and 13 Jbeta primers. Measured with immunoSEQ multiplex PCR; TCRdb has only the in-frame clones, and not every one. The sample lists approximately 190,000 clones, 87% seen once, with around 1% in the top ten. CDR3 length: 14 residues. V lost 4 bases and J lost 6; bases outside the gene matches: 6. Germline-derived CDR1 and CDR2 are SGHRS and YFSETQ. The sequence was collected from a boy younger than 10 in good health and CMV-seronegative. The chain joins TRBV5-1 to TRBJ1-2; TRBD1 matches at 10 bases. The sample consisted of PBMCs. The CDR3 protein is CASSVPGQGNGYTF. In DNA form, the CDR3 reads TGCGCCAGCAGCGTGCCGGGACAGGGGAATGGCTACACCTTC.